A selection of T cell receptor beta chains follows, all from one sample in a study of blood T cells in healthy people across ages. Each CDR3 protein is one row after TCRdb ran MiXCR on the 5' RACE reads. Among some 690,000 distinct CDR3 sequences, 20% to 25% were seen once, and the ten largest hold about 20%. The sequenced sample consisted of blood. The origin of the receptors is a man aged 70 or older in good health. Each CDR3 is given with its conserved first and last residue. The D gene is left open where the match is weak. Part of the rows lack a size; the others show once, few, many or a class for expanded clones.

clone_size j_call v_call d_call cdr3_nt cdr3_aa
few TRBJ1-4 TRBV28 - TGTGCCAGCAGGACAACACGGACGCGTGCAACTAATGAAAAACTGTTTTTT CASRTTRTRATNEKLFF
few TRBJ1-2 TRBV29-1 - TGCAGCGTTGGGGGAGCTAACTATGGCTACACCTTC CSVGGANYGYTF
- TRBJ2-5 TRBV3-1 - TGTGCCAGCAGCCAAGAGCTGGAGTACCAAGAGACCCAGTACTTC CASSQELEYQETQYF
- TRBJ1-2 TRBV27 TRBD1 TGTGCCAGCAGTTTCGCCGACAGGGTCGCTAGCTATGGCTACACCTTC CASSFADRVASYGYTF
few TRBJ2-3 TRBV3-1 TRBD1 TGTGCCAGCAGCCAAGTTTGGTCCCGGGACAGGGAAACAGATACGCAGTATTTT CASSQVWSRDRETDTQYF
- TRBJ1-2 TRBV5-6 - TGTGCCAGCAGCTTGACAGGGCAGCTAGTCTATGGCTACACCTTC CASSLTGQLVYGYTF
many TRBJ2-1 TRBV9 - TGTGCCAGCAGCGATGAGGGGGAGCAGTTCTTC CASSDEGEQFF
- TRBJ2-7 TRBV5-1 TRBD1 TGCGCCAGCAGACTAACCGGGACAGGGGGCTACGAGCAGTACTTC CASRLTGTGGYEQYF
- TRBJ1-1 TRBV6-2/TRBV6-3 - TGTGCCAGCAGCTCGACTTGGACTGAAGCTTTCTTT CASSSTWTEAFF
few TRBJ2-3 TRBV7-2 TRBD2 TGTGCCAGCAGCTCAAGGACTAGCGACTACACAGATACGCAGTATTTT CASSSRTSDYTDTQYF
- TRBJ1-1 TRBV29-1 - TGCAGCGTTGAAGATTCGGGACGGCCGAACACTGAAGCTTTCTTT CSVEDSGRPNTEAFF
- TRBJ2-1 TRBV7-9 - TGTGCCAGCACGACGGTGTTAGGGATCAATGAGCAGTTCTTC CASTTVLGINEQFF
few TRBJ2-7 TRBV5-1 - TGCGCCAGCAGCTTGGAAACAGACTACGAGCAGTACTTC CASSLETDYEQYF
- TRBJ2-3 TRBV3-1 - TGTGCCAGCAGCCACTATGCTAGCGTAGATACGCAGTATTTT CASSHYASVDTQYF
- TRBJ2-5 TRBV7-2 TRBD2 TGTGCCAGCCGGGGACTAGCGGGCACCTTGCCCACAGAGACCCAGTACTTC CASRGLAGTLPTETQYF
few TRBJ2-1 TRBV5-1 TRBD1 TGCGCCAGCAGCCGGGACAGACCTTCCAATGAGCAGTTCTTC CASSRDRPSNEQFF
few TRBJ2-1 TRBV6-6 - TGTGCCAGCAGTTCCTATAGGGACAATGAGCAGTTCTTC CASSSYRDNEQFF
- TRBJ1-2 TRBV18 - TGTGCCAGCTCACCCCGGGAAAACTATGGCTACACCTTC CASSPRENYGYTF
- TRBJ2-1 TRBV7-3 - TGTGCCAGCAGCTTAAGAGGAAATTCCAATGAGCAGTTCTTC CASSLRGNSNEQFF
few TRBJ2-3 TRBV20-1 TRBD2 TGCAGTGCGTCCGGACTAGGCGTGATGGATACGCAGTATTTT CSASGLGVMDTQYF
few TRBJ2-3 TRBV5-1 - TGCGCCAGCAGCTTGGGAATAGCACACACAGATACGCAGTATTTT CASSLGIAHTDTQYF
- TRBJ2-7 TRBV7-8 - TGTGCCAGCAGCTTAGGGCCGATGTACGAGCAGTACTTC CASSLGPMYEQYF
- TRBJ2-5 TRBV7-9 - TGTGCCAGCAGCTCTTTCCGGATTGAGACCCAGTACTTC CASSSFRIETQYF
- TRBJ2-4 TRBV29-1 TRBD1 TGCAGCGTTGGGACAGGGATAGCCAAAAACATTCAGTACTTC CSVGTGIAKNIQYF
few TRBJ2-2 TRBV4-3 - TGCGCCAGCAGCCAAGAAGGGCAAACGACCGGGGAGCTGTTTTTT CASSQEGQTTGELFF
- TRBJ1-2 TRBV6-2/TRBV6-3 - TGTGCCAGCAGTCCCCAGGGAGAAGGGTACTATGGCTACACCTTC CASSPQGEGYYGYTF
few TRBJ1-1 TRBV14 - TGTGCCAGCAGCCAAGGTTGGTCGGGGGGGAGGTACACTGAAGCTTTCTTT CASSQGWSGGRYTEAFF
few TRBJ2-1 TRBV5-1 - TGCGCCAGCAGCTTGGCCAGGGTGGGGGCCTCCTACAATGAGCAGTTCTTC CASSLARVGASYNEQFF
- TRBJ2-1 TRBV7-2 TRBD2 TGTGCCAGCAGCTTAGGTTCTAGCGGGGGGGGTTACAATGAGCAGTTCTTC CASSLGSSGGGYNEQFF
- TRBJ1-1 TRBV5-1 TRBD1 TGCGCCAGCAGCTGGGACAGATTAGCGAACACTGAAGCTTTCTTT CASSWDRLANTEAFF
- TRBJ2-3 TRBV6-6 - TGTGCCAGCAACAAGCGAGGGGCGCCAGCTAGCACAGATACGCAGTATTTT CASNKRGAPASTDTQYF
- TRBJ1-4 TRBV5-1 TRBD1 TGCGCCAGCAGCAAGACGGACAGGGAAAGTGAAAAACTGTTTTTT CASSKTDRESEKLFF
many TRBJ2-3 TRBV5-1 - TGCGCCAGCAGCTTGGGGCAGGCGTCACCTAGCACAGATACGCAGTATTTT CASSLGQASPSTDTQYF
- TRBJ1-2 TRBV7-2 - TGTGCCAGCAGCTTATCTAGGACAGAGCACGGCTACACCTTC CASSLSRTEHGYTF
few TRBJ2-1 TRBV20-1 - TGCAGTTCACGGCTTGCGGGGCCTCCAAATGAGCAGTTCTTC CSSRLAGPPNEQFF
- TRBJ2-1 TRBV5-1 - TGCGCCAGCAGTGAGGCTAGCTTCTCCTACAATGGGCAGTTCTTC CASSEASFSYNGQFF
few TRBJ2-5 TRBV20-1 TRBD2 TGCAGTGCTCTACGGACTAGCGGGAGATCGGCTCAAGAGACCCAGTACTTC CSALRTSGRSAQETQYF
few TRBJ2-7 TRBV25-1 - TGTGCCAGCAGTGCTTCGACTTCCGGGACTCAAGGCTACGAGCAGTACTTC CASSASTSGTQGYEQYF
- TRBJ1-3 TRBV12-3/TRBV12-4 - TGTGCCAGCAGTTTAGCCCACATATCTGGAAACACCATATATTTT CASSLAHISGNTIYF
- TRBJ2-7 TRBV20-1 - TGCAGTGCTAGAGCCCCCCCAGGCAGGACCCTTGGCGAGCAGTACTTC CSARAPPGRTLGEQYF
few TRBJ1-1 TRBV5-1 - TGCGCCAGCAGCCCGAACCGGCAGAACACTGAAGCTTTCTTT CASSPNRQNTEAFF
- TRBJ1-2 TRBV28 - TGTGCCAGCAGTTTTCACGCAGGCAACGGCTATGGCTACACCTTC CASSFHAGNGYGYTF
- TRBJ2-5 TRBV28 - TGTGCCAGCAGTTTCCTGAGATATGAGACCCAGTACTTC CASSFLRYETQYF
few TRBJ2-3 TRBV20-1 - TGCAGTGTCGGGGCTAGCACAGATACGCAGTATTTT CSVGASTDTQYF
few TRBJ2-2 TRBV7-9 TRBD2 TGTGCCAGCAGACCCGGACTAGCGGGGGCCCTCACCGGGGAGCTGTTTTTT CASRPGLAGALTGELFF
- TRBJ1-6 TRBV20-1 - TGCAGTGCTAGAAAGGGACAAAATAATTCACCCCTCCACTTT CSARKGQNNSPLHF
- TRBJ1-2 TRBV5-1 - TGCGCCAGCAGCTTTTCGCAGGGGACCCCCTATGGCTACACCTTC CASSFSQGTPYGYTF
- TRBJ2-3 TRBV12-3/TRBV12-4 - TGTGCCAGCAGCCCAGAGTCTCGGGAAGATACGCAGTATTTT CASSPESREDTQYF
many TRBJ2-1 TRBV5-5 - TGTGCCAGCAGCTCCTTCGCTAGTTCCAATGAGCAGTTCTTC CASSSFASSNEQFF
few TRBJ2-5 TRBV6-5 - TGTGCCAGCAGTTACTCGCTAGAGGTCTTTCATGGGACCCAGTACTTC CASSYSLEVFHGTQYF
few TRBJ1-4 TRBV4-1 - TGCGCCAGCAGCCAAGACGTCGGAGAAAAACTGTTTTTT CASSQDVGEKLFF
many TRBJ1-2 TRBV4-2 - TGTGCCAGCAGCTTAATAGGGGCTAACTATGGCTACACCTTC CASSLIGANYGYTF
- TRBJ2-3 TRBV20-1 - TGCAGTGCTAGTGCTCGGGGGGATACGCAGTATTTT CSASARGDTQYF
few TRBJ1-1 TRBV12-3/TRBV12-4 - TGTGCCAGCAGACCAGGGGCCAAACCTGGCACTGAAGCTTTCTTT CASRPGAKPGTEAFF
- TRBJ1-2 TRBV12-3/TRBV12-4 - TGTGCCAGCAGCCCACACAGCTATGGCTACACCTTC CASSPHSYGYTF